Each of the 27 T cell receptor beta chains below was sequenced from the same sample in a study of shared clonotypes between healthy human individuals. Repertoires were generated with immunoSEQ multiplex PCR, while TCRdb's copy carries only in-frame clones and drops some. The table lists 850,000 to 1,200,000 clones, 70% to 80% of them singletons. The sequencing sample was made of memory CD4+ T cells sorted from blood. Noted subset: CD45RA-negative fraction. All receptors derive from a man between 18 and 35 years old in good health.

The chain's CDR3 is CASSYLDRVGNEQFF. CDR3 sequence (DNA): TGTGCCAGCAGCTACCTAGACAGGGTTGGCAATGAGCAGTTCTTC. The rearrangement uses TRBV9 and TRBJ2-1; 7 positions match TRBD1. CDR1 is SGDLS and CDR2 is YYNGEE in the germline V gene. Germline trimming cut 4 bases from V and 6 bases from J; bases unmatched to any gene: 10. The CDR3 length is 15 residues.

This clone came up a few times. V usage is TRBV4-3 and J usage is TRBJ1-2; maybe TRBD1 (5 bases). CDR1 and CDR2 from the germline V gene are LGHNA and YSLEER. The CDR3 spans 14 residues. V dropped 0 bases and J dropped 4 bases, with 9 bases sitting between them. The chain's CDR3 is CASSQDQTVYGYTF. The CDR3 nucleotides read TGCGCCAGCAGCCAAGATCAGACAGTCTATGGCTACACCTTC.

V and J are TRBV28 and TRBJ1-4; tentatively, D is TRBD1 (5 bases). Germline V CDR1 and CDR2: MDHEN, SYDVKM. The CDR3 is 15 residues long. V dropped 5 bases and J dropped 7 bases, with 17 bases sitting between them. The chain's CDR3 is CASSNVWGIGEKLFF. CDR3 in DNA: TGTGCCAGCAGTAACGTTTGGGGGATCGGTGAAAAACTGTTTTTT. The entire variable domain, with the rest obtained from reference TRBV28 and TRBJ1-4, is as follows: DVKVTQSSRYLVKRTGEKVFLECVQDMDHENMFWYRQDPGLGLRLIYFSYDVKMKEKGDIPEGYSVSREKKERFSLILESASTNQTSMYLCASSNVWGIGEKLFFGSGTQLSVL.

The CDR3: CASTRDLLTGELFF. Written as DNA, the CDR3 is TGTGCCAGCACCCGGGACTTACTCACCGGGGAGCTGTTTTTT. V usage is TRBV27 and J usage is TRBJ2-2; possibly TRBD2 for D (6 bases). The CDR3 extends over 14 amino acids. The germline V gene encodes CDR1 MNHEY and CDR2 SMNVEV (reference sequence). V was clipped by 7 bases and J by 4 bases, with 13 bases between them.

This sequence joins TRBV2 and TRBJ1-6; 7 bases align to TRBD1. The germline gives CDR1 SNHLY, CDR2 FYNNEI. The ends lost 6 bases at V and 8 bases at J; junction bases unmatched: 10. The CDR3 is made up of 15 amino acids. CDR3 DNA sequence: TGTGCCAGCAGCTCCGGGACAGCGGATTATTCACCCCTCCACTTT. Translated: CASSSGTADYSPLHF.

The rearrangement uses TRBV18 and TRBJ2-5, with D perhaps matching TRBD2 (5 bases). The J call is doubtful: the DNA matches TRBJ2-7 better. There are 14 residues in the CDR3. Germline CDR1 reads KGHSH; CDR2 reads LQKENI. For the CDR3, the DNA is TGTGCCAGCTCACAAACGGGGTCTCTATACGAGCAGTACTTC. It translates to CASSQTGSLYEQYF.

This clone was picked up many times. The J gene is TRBJ1-1, the V gene TRBV11-2; D gene unclear. The CDR3 is 11 residues long. In germline, CDR1 is SGHAT, CDR2 FQNNGV. V lost 5 bases and J lost 11, with 12 bases in between. CDR3 region: CASSPLGYAFF. In DNA form, the CDR3 reads TGTGCCAGCAGCCCCCTCGGGTATGCTTTCTTT.

This clone has just a few counts. The chain couples TRBV25-1 to TRBJ2-1; tentative D call: TRBD1 (6 bases). The germline gives CDR1 MGHDK, CDR2 SYGVNS. This CDR3 region has 16 residues. CDR3 nucleotide sequence: TGTGCAGGGGACAAATTAGCCCATCCGTACTACAATGAGCAGTTCTTC. This gives the protein CAGDKLAHPYYNEQFF.

The J gene is TRBJ1-2, the V gene TRBV18; D is undetermined. This CDR3 contains 14 residues. Germline assignment: CDR1 KGHSH and CDR2 LQKENI. Trimming shortened V by 5 bases and J by 3 bases, and 13 bases separated the two germline ends. The DNA for the CDR3 is TGTGCCAGCTCAAATCTGGGTGGGGACTATGGCTACACCTTC. Translating gives CASSNLGGDYGYTF.

The rearrangement links TRBV7-2 to TRBJ2-7, with 8 bases fitting TRBD1. CDR3 length: 15 amino acids. Germline CDR1 is SGHTA and CDR2 is FQGNSA. V trimming: 2 bases; J trimming: 3 bases; junction bases outside the gene matches: 6. As DNA, the CDR3 is TGTGCCAGCAGCTTAAGACAGGGGCGGAACTACGAGCAGTACTTC. Its protein is CASSLRQGRNYEQYF.

The chain links TRBV14 to TRBJ2-3, with a tentative D call TRBD2 (6 bases). Looked up from germline, CDR1 is SGHDN and CDR2 is FVKESK. The V and J ends lost 4 bases and 5 bases respectively, with 13 bases between them. This CDR3 is built from 14 residues. CDR3 coding DNA: TGTGCCAGCAGCCTAATATCGGGAGTAGATACGCAGTATTTT. Protein product: CASSLISGVDTQYF. Based on the CDR3 plus reference TRBV14 and TRBJ2-3, the full variable domain is EAGVTQFPSHSVIEKGQTVTLRCDPISGHDNLYWYRRVMGKEIKFLLHFVKESKQDESGMPNNRFLAERTGGTYSTLKVQPAELEDSGVYFCASSLISGVDTQYFGPGTRLTVL.

This chain connects TRBV2 to TRBJ2-5, with D tentatively TRBD1 or TRBD2 (5 bases each). This CDR3 comprises 12 residues. Deletions cut 6 bases from V and 5 bases from J, with 10 bases between. CDR1 and CDR2 from the germline V gene are SNHLY and FYNNEI. The CDR3 bases are TGTGCCAGCAGGCTGGGGACGGAGACCCAGTACTTC. Its protein product is CASRLGTETQYF.

The chain couples TRBV28 to TRBJ1-5; D remains unclear. Trimming pared 3 bases from V and 3 bases from J, leaving 15 bases between. The CDR3 loop spans 16 amino acids. CDR1 is MDHEN and CDR2 is SYDVKM in the germline V gene. The CDR3 protein is CASSFRLPQDNQPQHF. The CDR3 DNA follows: TGTGCCAGCAGTTTTCGACTCCCCCAGGACAATCAGCCCCAGCATTTT.

The V call is TRBV18, the J call TRBJ1-5, with D unresolved. Germline values: CDR1 KGHSH, CDR2 LQKENI. Trimming left V 3 bases short and J 3 bases short, with 6 bases between. The CDR3 consists of 13 residues. The CDR3 region has the DNA TGTGCCAGCTCACCTGCATTCAATCAGCCCCAGCATTTT. This encodes CASSPAFNQPQHF.

This rearrangement joins TRBV29-1 to TRBJ2-5; either TRBD1 or TRBD2 may supply D (6 bases each). The J call may be faulty, since TRBJ2-7 better matches the DNA end. This CDR3 is built from 12 residues. Germline values: CDR1 SQVTM, CDR2 ANQGSEA. Written as DNA, the CDR3 is TGCAGCGTCGCGAGGGGGGCCAACGAGCAGTACTTC. Translation: CSVARGANEQYF.

The chain couples TRBV29-1 to TRBJ2-3; D gene unclear. The CDR3 contains 15 residues. Germline values: CDR1 SQVTM, CDR2 ANQGSEA. The V and J ends lost 4 bases and 6 bases respectively, with 20 bases between them. CDR3 nucleotides: TGCAGCGTTGTTTACTGGTCGGGTTTGGTGGATACGCAGTATTTT. Its translation: CSVVYWSGLVDTQYF.

V usage is TRBV18 and J usage is TRBJ1-2; TRBD1 matches 10 bases. CDR1 is KGHSH and CDR2 is LQKENI in the germline V gene. V shed 0 bases and J 8 bases; nucleotides not matched to a gene: 9. The CDR3 has 16 amino acids. Written as DNA, the CDR3 is TGTGCCAGCTCACCACCGAGTGACAGGGGGCGTCTCGGCTACACCTTC. Translation gives CASSPPSDRGRLGYTF.

The gene calls are TRBV30 and TRBJ2-7; D possibly corresponds to TRBD2 (5 bases). Germline CDR1 is GTSNPN and CDR2 is SVGIG (reference sequence). The CDR3 spans 15 residues. V was trimmed by 0 bases and J by 7 bases, leaving 19 bases between them. The CDR3 loop is CAWSVLGYGTGEQYF. CDR3 sequence (DNA): TGTGCCTGGAGTGTACTCGGGTACGGAACGGGGGAGCAGTACTTC.

Only a few counts were recorded for this clone. J is TRBJ1-1 and V is TRBV28, with unresolved D. Per germline, CDR1 MDHEN and CDR2 SYDVKM. The CDR3 covers 14 residues. V was shortened by 7 bases and J by 4 bases, with 16 bases between the two germline ends. The CDR3 spells CASIPREGRTEAFF. CDR3 DNA: TGTGCCAGCATCCCCCGAGAAGGGCGCACTGAAGCTTTCTTT.

As DNA, the CDR3 is TGTGCCAGCAGTGAATCAAACCGGGCCCGGCGGGGCTACACCTTC. It specifies CASSESNRARRGYTF. The chain couples TRBV2 to TRBJ1-2; no definite D call. Germline V CDR1 and CDR2: SNHLY, FYNNEI. Deletions cut 2 bases from V and 8 bases from J, with 18 bases between. The CDR3 has 15 residues. Full variable domain (outside the CDR3, taken from reference TRBV2 and TRBJ1-2): EPEVTQTPSHQVTQMGQEVILRCVPISNHLYFYWYRQILGQKVEFLVSFYNNEISEKSEIFDDQFSVERPDGSNFTLKIRSTKLEDSAMYFCASSESNRARRGYTFGSGTRLTVV.

This clone was seen a few times. The rearrangement links TRBV5-6 to TRBJ1-2; D is possibly TRBD1 (6 bases). The CDR3 runs to 13 residues. V was pared by 4 bases and J by 7 bases, with 14 bases between. CDR1 is SGHDT, CDR2 YYEEEE, per germline. Here the CDR3 DNA reads TGTGCCAGCAGCCGTAGGGGGGCAAGTGGCTACACCTTC. It specifies CASSRRGASGYTF.

This sequence joins TRBV9 and TRBJ2-5, with 9 bases identical to TRBD1. With V trimmed by 3 bases and J by 2 bases, 5 bases remained unmatched. Per the germline V gene, CDR1 is SGDLS and CDR2 is YYNGEE. The CDR3 extends over 15 amino acids. For the CDR3, the DNA is TGTGCCAGCAGCGAATGGGGACAGGGACAAGAGACCCAGTACTTC. Its protein product is CASSEWGQGQETQYF.

CDR3 coding DNA: TGTGCCAGCAGCTTAGGTGATTACCGTGGAGATACGCAGTATTTT. Protein: CASSLGDYRGDTQYF. The J gene is TRBJ2-3, the V gene TRBV13; D gene ambiguous. Germline lookup yields CDR1 PRHDT and CDR2 FYEKMQ (reference sequence). Trimming pared 0 bases from V and 5 bases from J, leaving 12 bases between. CDR3 size: 15 residues.

The chain combines TRBV7-9 with TRBJ2-2; D remains unclear. Germline V gives CDR1 SEHNR, CDR2 FQNEAQ (reference sequence). Trimming pared 5 bases from V and 4 bases from J, leaving 14 bases between. CDR3 length: 15 amino acids. The CDR3 coding sequence is TGTGCCAGCAGCACCTTGAGGTCCTTCACCGGGGAGCTGTTTTTT. It codes for CASSTLRSFTGELFF.

The chain joins TRBV6-1 to TRBJ2-7; D remains unclear. V lost 5 bases and J lost 2, with 10 bases in between. The CDR3 totals 13 residues. Germline CDR1 is MNHNS and CDR2 is SASEGT. The CDR3 is CASSPGSPYEQYF. The CDR3 nucleotides read TGTGCCAGCAGTCCGGGCTCCCCCTACGAGCAGTACTTC.

The rearrangement links TRBV29-1 to TRBJ2-2; D ambiguous. Per the germline V gene, CDR1 is SQVTM and CDR2 is ANQGSEA. V was shortened by 6 bases and J by 5 bases, with 10 bases between the two germline ends. The CDR3 is 12 amino acids. CDR3 bases: TGCAGCGTGGCAACATGGACCGGGGAGCTGTTTTTT. Its translation is CSVATWTGELFF.

This sequence joins TRBV6-1 and TRBJ2-7, with D possibly matching TRBD1 (5 bases). This CDR3 has 12 residues. Germline V gene data show CDR1 as MNHNS and CDR2 as SASEGT. V lost 3 bases to trimming and J lost 11 bases, with 14 bases between them. DNA for the CDR3: TGTGCCAGCAGTGAGAGGAAAGGGGTGGAGTACTTC. Translated, it gives CASSERKGVEYF.